This paragraph reports one TCR beta chain. The antigen is unknown. This entry belongs to a study of cytomegalovirus exposure and HLA in healthy donors. Across the whole study: The study's early data release held tens of millions of unique TCRs from HLA-typed donors. Across roughly 400 genotyped donors, about 86% landed in the Caucasian-associated ancestry cluster. Study observations and caveats: As a later analysis showed, several of the most significant clusters appeared to be linked to common viral pathogens. It was likely that a cluster of highly shared sequence variants was a sequencing artifact.

The germline V gene has CDR1 LNHDA and CDR2 SQIVND (reference sequence). The CDR3 runs to 16 residues. J was trimmed by 3 bases and V by 5 bases; bases with no gene match: 9. PCR primers comprised 60 Vbeta and 13 Jbeta primers. TCRdb's copy holds only in-frame clones and misses some; the assay was immunoSEQ multiplex PCR. The sample has some 200,000 clones, 80% to 85% seen once. The gene calls are TRBV19 and TRBJ2-7, with 11 nucleotides matching TRBD1. The sample taken for sequencing was PBMCs. The origin of this receptor is a man aged 35-49 years in good health and CMV-seropositive. Here the CDR3 DNA reads TGTGCCAGTAGTCGGCGTAGAGGGACAGGGGGCTACGAGCAGTACTTC. Translated, it gives CASSRRRGTGGYEQYF.